Sequencing of this T cell receptor (beta chain) was carried out in a study of post-analysis software for immune sequencing data. As for the study in general: Some patients lacked subtype; others had relapsing-remitting, secondary progressive or progressive-relapsing disease.

TCR beta cDNA libraries included unique molecular identifiers. TCRdb re-derived calls from the PCR reads in MiXCR, one entry per CDR3 protein. Of 350,000 to 450,000 distinct CDR3 sequences in the sample, 35% to 45% are singletons; the top ten hold less than 8%. Study observations and caveats: Samples prepared in the same batch strongly co-clustered by F measure. Patients showed TRBV5-6, TRBV5-1 and TRBV20-1 among roughly 5 TRBV segments more frequent than in controls. Diversity measured as normalized Chao1 was significantly lower in multiple sclerosis patients than in controls.

The CDR3 runs to 13 residues. Per the germline V gene, CDR1 is SGHRS and CDR2 is YFSETQ. Remarks on this clonotype: Antigen specificity is unknown. The junction departs from germline at one end; a sequencing error may be responsible.

The clonotype originates from a girl aged 2 to 9 with multiple sclerosis. The gene calls are TRBV5-1 and TRBJ2-5; D is undetermined. The sequencing input was blood. The DNA of the CDR3 is TGCGCCAGCAGCCCCCGGAACCAGGAGACCCAGTACTTC. The encoded protein is CASSPRNQETQYF.